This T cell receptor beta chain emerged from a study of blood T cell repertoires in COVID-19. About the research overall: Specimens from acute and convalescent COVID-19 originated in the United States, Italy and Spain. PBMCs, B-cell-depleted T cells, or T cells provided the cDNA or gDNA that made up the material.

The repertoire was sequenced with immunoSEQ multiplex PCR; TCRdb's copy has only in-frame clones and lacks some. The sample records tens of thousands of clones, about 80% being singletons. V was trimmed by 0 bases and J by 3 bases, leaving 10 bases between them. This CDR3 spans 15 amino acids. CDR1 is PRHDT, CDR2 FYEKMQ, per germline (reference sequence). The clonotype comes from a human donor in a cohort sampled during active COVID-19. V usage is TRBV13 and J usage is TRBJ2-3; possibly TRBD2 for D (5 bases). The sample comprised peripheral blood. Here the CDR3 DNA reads TGTGCCAGCAGCTTAGGGGCTAGCTTAACAGATACGCAGTATTTT. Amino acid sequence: CASSLGASLTDTQYF.